This TCR beta chain comes out of a study of Tregs in tolerant kidney transplant recipients. Whole-study context: Recipients received nonmyeloablative bone marrow transplants from related graft donors, with transient mixed chimerism. Study-wide results and limits: Few patients were studied, so findings need validation in larger groups. Antigen-driven expansion was suggested because donor-specific Tregs expanded more than all Tregs in tolerant patients. Some patients' samples used different primers over time, so nucleotide sequences weren't comparable.

The V and J ends lost 4 bases and 4 bases, in that order; junction bases with no gene match: 4. Germline-derived CDR1 and CDR2 are MDHEN and SYDVKM. This CDR3 region has 15 residues. Sequencing was performed with immunoSEQ multiplex PCR; in TCRdb, only in-frame clones are kept and a portion is missing. The sample lists some 71,000 clones; around nine tenths were seen once. Note on this clone: Its antigen is as yet unknown.

This TCR derives from a human donor who received a combined kidney and bone marrow transplant. The chain recombines TRBV28 with TRBJ2-5; 12 bases line up with TRBD2. The sample consisted of CD4+ T cells from blood, taken before the transplant. CDR3 amino acids: CASSSRLAGVETQYF. DNA for the CDR3: TGTGCCAGCAGTTCCCGACTAGCGGGAGTAGAGACCCAGTACTTC.